The rows below give T cell receptor beta chains drawn from one sample of a study. MiXCR, run by TCRdb on the reads, gives a single entry per CDR3 protein. The sample lists 6,000 or so distinct CDR3 sequences; 9% to 10% were seen once. The sequencing input was CD4+ T cells from synovial fluid. The source of these receptors is a human donor with rheumatoid arthritis. Both conserved end residues are part of each CDR3. The D gene is left open where the match is weak. Some rows mark clone size as missing; the rest say once, few, many or name a class of expanded clone.

>TRBV5-4|TRBJ1-6|-|-
CASSPDRSSNSPLHF
TGTGCCAGCAGCCCGGACCGGAGTAGTAATTCACCCCTCCACTTT
>TRBV3-1|TRBJ1-5|many|-
CASSQDHVVQPQHF
TGTGCCAGCAGCCAAGATCACGTGGTGCAGCCCCAGCATTTT
>TRBV5-4|TRBJ2-7|medium-sized|TRBD2
CASSPGLAGDISHEQYF
TGTGCCAGCAGCCCGGGACTAGCGGGAGACATTTCCCACGAGCAGTACTTC
>TRBV7-6|TRBJ1-5|medium-sized|TRBD1
CASSPTGISQPQHF
TGTGCCAGCAGCCCGACAGGGATAAGTCAGCCCCAGCATTTT
>TRBV5-1|TRBJ2-3|medium-sized|-
CASSLGGTLTDTQYF
TGCGCCAGCAGCTTGGGGGGGACTCTCACAGATACGCAGTATTTT
>TRBV12-3/TRBV12-4|TRBJ1-6|many|-
CASSRTENNSPLHF
TGTGCCAGCAGTCGGACAGAGAATAATTCACCCCTCCACTTT
>TRBV7-2|TRBJ1-1|-|-
CASSQTANTEAFF
TGTGCCAGCAGCCAGACAGCGAACACTGAAGCTTTCTTT
>TRBV5-4|TRBJ1-2|many|-
CASSLNVGWTF
TGTGCCAGCAGCTTGAATGTGGGGTGGACCTTC
>TRBV2|TRBJ2-2|medium-sized|-
CASRSPGTSNTGELFF
TGTGCCAGCAGATCTCCCGGGACTTCGAACACCGGGGAGCTGTTTTTT
>TRBV28|TRBJ2-1|many|-
CASSFLKDEQFF
TGTGCCAGCAGTTTCCTGAAGGATGAGCAGTTCTTC
>TRBV7-2|TRBJ2-1|medium-sized|TRBD2
CASSLSGGSYNEQFF
TGTGCCAGCAGCCTTAGCGGGGGCTCCTACAATGAGCAGTTCTTC
>TRBV4-2|TRBJ2-5|many|TRBD2
CASSQGSGATETQYF
TGTGCCAGCAGCCAGGGGAGCGGGGCAACCGAGACCCAGTACTTC
>TRBV20-1|TRBJ2-5|many|TRBD2
CSAREGLAGPQETQYF
TGCAGTGCTAGAGAGGGACTAGCGGGGCCCCAAGAGACCCAGTACTTC